This TCR beta chain was identified in a study of blood T cell repertoires in COVID-19. Turning to the study itself: Collection of acute and convalescent COVID-19 samples took place in the United States, Italy and Spain. PBMCs, B-cell-depleted T cells, or T cells provided the cDNA or gDNA that made up the material.

Authors' analysis steps: The authors estimated nucleated cell counts from reference gene primer amplification. TCRdb keeps only in-frame clones here, not all; method: immunoSEQ multiplex PCR. V, J and clone size derive from that table, while D and trimming were established from the DNA sequence. The data contain 450,000 or so clones, over 85% of them singletons. The germline gives CDR1 LNHNV, CDR2 YYDKDF (reference sequence). The CDR3 loop spans 14 amino acids. The V and J ends lost 0 bases and 8 bases respectively, with 10 bases between them. Input material: peripheral blood. The rearrangement uses TRBV15 and TRBJ1-4; a weak D match, TRBD1 (5 bases). This TCR derives from a man aged 18 to 30 with COVID-19, enrolled during active disease. The CDR3 sequence is CATSRDRQYEKLFF. DNA for the CDR3: TGTGCCACCAGCAGAGACCGACAGTACGAAAAACTGTTTTTT.